This TCR beta chain was identified in a study of T cells in Graves' hyperthyroidism and ophthalmopathy. Amplified TCR beta CDR3 regions came from RNA transcripts. RT-PCR in the first round (using the HTBI primer set) targeted the TCR CDR3. One entry per CDR3 protein, called by TCRdb with MiXCR from the multiplex PCR reads. The sample has a few hundred thousand distinct CDR3 sequences; approximately 15% are singletons. The CDR3 totals 15 residues. Germline V gene data show CDR1 as DFQATT and CDR2 as SNEGSKA (reference sequence). V lost 6 bases and J lost 2; bases outside the gene matches: 8. Findings and caveats of the study: Blood samples included most of the expanded thyroid clonotypes exceeding 0.001.

Comments on this clonotype: Antigen specificity is unknown.

The V call is TRBV20-1, the J call TRBJ1-4, with 8 bases lining up with TRBD1. The sequence came from a middle-aged woman with Graves' ophthalmopathy. Material for sequencing was blood. CDR3 amino acids: CSASDRGGTNEKLFF. In DNA, the CDR3 is TGCAGTGCGTCCGACAGGGGTGGGACTAATGAAAAACTGTTTTTT.